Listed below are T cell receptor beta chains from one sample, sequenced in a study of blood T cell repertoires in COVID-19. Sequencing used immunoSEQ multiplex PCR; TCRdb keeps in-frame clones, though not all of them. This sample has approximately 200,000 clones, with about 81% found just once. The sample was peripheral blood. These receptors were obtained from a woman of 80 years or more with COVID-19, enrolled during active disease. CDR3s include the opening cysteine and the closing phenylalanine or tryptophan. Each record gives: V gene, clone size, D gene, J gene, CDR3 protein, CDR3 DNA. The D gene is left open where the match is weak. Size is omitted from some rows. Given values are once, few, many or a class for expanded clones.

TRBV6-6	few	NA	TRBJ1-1	CASSQQRNTEAFF	TGTGCCAGCAGTCAACAGAGGAACACTGAAGCTTTCTTT
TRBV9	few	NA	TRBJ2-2	CASSVASPTGELFF	TGTGCCAGCAGCGTAGCCTCCCCGACCGGGGAGCTGTTTTTT
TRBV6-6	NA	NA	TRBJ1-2	CASNREARHGYTF	TGTGCCAGCAACCGTGAGGCTAGGCATGGCTACACCTTC
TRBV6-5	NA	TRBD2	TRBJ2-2	CASRRREAGELFF	TGTGCCAGCAGGCGACGGGAGGCCGGGGAGCTGTTTTTT
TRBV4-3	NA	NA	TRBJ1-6	CASSPTPTGSGNSPLHF	TGCGCCAGCAGCCCGACCCCCACGGGCTCGGGGAATTCACCCCTCCACTTT
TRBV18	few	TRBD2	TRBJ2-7	CASSLSRYSGLAGGQYF	TGTGCCAGCTCACTAAGCCGATACTCGGGACTAGCGGGAGGGCAGTACTTC
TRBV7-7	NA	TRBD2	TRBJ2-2	CASSLQPSGGIGELFF	TGTGCCAGCAGCTTACAGCCTAGCGGGGGTATCGGGGAGCTGTTTTTT
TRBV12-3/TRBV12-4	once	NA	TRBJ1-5	CASSHSSYQPQHF	TGTGCCAGCAGTCACAGCAGCTATCAGCCCCAGCATTTT
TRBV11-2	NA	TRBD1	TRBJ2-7	CASRHIYGTGRNEQYF	TGTGCCAGCAGACATATCTACGGGACAGGGAGGAACGAGCAGTACTTC
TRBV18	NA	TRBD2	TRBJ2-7	CASSLGTSPNSGYEQYF	TGTGCCAGCTCACTTGGGACTAGCCCAAACTCCGGGTACGAGCAGTACTTC
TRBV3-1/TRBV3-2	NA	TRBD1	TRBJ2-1	CASSQRTGSDNEQFF	TGTGCCAGCAGCCAAAGGACAGGGTCCGACAATGAGCAGTTCTTC
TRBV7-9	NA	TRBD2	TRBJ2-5	CASSSPSGGAGETQYF	TGTGCCAGCAGCTCCCCTAGCGGGGGGGCCGGAGAGACCCAGTACTTC
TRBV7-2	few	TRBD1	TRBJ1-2	CASSPTGTAGYTF	TGTGCCAGCAGCCCCACCGGGACAGCAGGCTACACCTTC
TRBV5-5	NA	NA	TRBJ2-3	CASSWTSELEYF	TGTGCCAGCAGCTGGACATCCGAATTGGAGTATTTT
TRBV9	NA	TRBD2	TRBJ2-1	CASSSTSKYNEQFF	TGTGCCAGCAGCTCGACTAGCAAATACAATGAGCAGTTCTTC
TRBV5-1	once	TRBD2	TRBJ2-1	CASSLATSGRVNEQFF	TGCGCCAGCAGCTTGGCGACTAGCGGGAGGGTTAATGAGCAGTTCTTC
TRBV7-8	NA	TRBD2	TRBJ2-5	CASSLGQGLAGVWETQYF	TGTGCCAGCAGCCTGGGCCAAGGACTAGCGGGAGTGTGGGAGACCCAGTACTTC
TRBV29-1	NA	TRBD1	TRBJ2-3	CSVEYGQGPNTDTQYF	TGCAGCGTTGAATACGGACAGGGCCCCAACACAGATACGCAGTATTTT
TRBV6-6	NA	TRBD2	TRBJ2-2	CASSPKGLAQNTGELFF	TGTGCCAGCAGTCCCAAGGGACTAGCGCAGAACACCGGGGAGCTGTTTTTT
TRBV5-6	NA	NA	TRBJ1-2	CASSFGRNYGYTF	TGTGCCAGCAGCTTCGGGAGAAACTATGGCTACACCTTC
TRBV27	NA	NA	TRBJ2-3	CASSFFSGRDTQYF	TGTGCCAGCAGTTTCTTCTCAGGGCGGGATACGCAGTATTTT
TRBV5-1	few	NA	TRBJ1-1	CASSSGFGEQNTEAFF	TGCGCCAGCAGCTCGGGGTTCGGGGAACAGAACACTGAAGCTTTCTTT
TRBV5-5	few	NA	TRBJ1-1	CASSNRVLNTEAFF	TGTGCCAGCAGCAACAGGGTCTTGAACACTGAAGCTTTCTTT
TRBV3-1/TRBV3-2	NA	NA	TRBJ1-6	CASNTQNSPLHF	TGTGCCAGCAACACACAGAATTCACCCCTCCACTTT
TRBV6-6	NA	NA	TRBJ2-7	CGGPSEPYEQYF	TGTGGTGGGCCTAGCGAACCCTACGAGCAGTACTTC
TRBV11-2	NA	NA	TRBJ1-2	CASSLVQVGGYTF	TGTGCCAGCAGCTTGGTACAGGTGGGGGGCTACACCTTC
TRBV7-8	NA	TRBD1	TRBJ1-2	CASRGTEEYGYTF	TGTGCCAGCAGGGGGACAGAGGAGTATGGCTACACCTTC
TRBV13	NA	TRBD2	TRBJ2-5	CASSRLGTSGMETQYF	TGTGCCAGCAGCCGACTCGGTACTAGCGGGATGGAGACCCAGTACTTC
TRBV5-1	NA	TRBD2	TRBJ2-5	CASSLKGREGTQYF	TGCGCCAGCAGCTTGAAGGGAAGGGAGGGGACCCAGTACTTC
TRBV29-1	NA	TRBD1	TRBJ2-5	CSVEGQGTGETQYF	TGCAGCGTTGAAGGACAGGGGACCGGGGAGACCCAGTACTTC
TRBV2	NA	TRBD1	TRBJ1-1	CASSVRTGGTEAFF	TGTGCCAGCAGTGTGCGGACAGGGGGCACTGAAGCTTTCTTT
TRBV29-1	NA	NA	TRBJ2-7	CSVGERLGGEQYF	TGCAGCGTTGGTGAGAGGCTCGGGGGCGAGCAGTACTTC